This TCR beta chain was profiled in a study of blood T cell repertoires in COVID-19. For the study at large: T cells, B-cell-depleted T cells, or PBMCs supplied cDNA or gDNA.

The V end was cut by 4 bases, the J end by 0 bases, with 12 bases between. In germline, CDR1 is SQVTM, CDR2 ANQGSEA. The CDR3 runs to 14 residues. Profiled with immunoSEQ multiplex PCR; TCRdb holds only in-frame clones, not every one. In the table there are 300,000 to 400,000 clones, around 91% of which are singletons. The receptor was derived from a woman under 30 who had recovered from COVID-19. The chain recombines TRBV29-1 with TRBJ2-5; a weak D match, TRBD1 (6 bases). Sequencing was carried out using peripheral blood. CDR3 loop: CSVGQALNQETQYF. The CDR3, as DNA: TGCAGCGTTGGACAGGCGCTGAACCAAGAGACCCAGTACTTC.